A selection of T cell receptor beta chains follows, all from one sample in a study of response to subunit inactivated influenza vaccine. Each CDR3 protein is one row after TCRdb ran MiXCR on the RT-PCR reads. The sample records 650,000 or so distinct CDR3 sequences, 14% being singletons. Specimen: PBMCs from blood, collected roughly 15 days before vaccination. These receptors were obtained from a man aged 50 or older who received an inactivated influenza vaccine. CDR3s include the opening cysteine and the closing phenylalanine or tryptophan. A D gene is named only where the DNA matches it firmly. The size field is filled for only some rows; it gives once, few, many or a size class.

CDR3 DNA	CDR3 protein	D gene	V gene	J gene	clone size
TGTGCCGCGAAGGGGGGCGCGCAGACCGGGGAGCTGTTTTTT	CAAKGGAQTGELFF	NA	TRBV6-1	TRBJ2-2	NA
TGCAGTGCTAGTCGGGGGGAAGATACGCAGTATTTT	CSASRGEDTQYF	TRBD2	TRBV20-1	TRBJ2-3	many
TGTGCCAGTAGTATAGTTGGGGAGGGCACTGAAGCTTTCTTT	CASSIVGEGTEAFF	NA	TRBV19	TRBJ1-1	NA
TGTGCCAGCAGCGCCGCCCCAGGGTGGGATGAAAAACTGTTTTTT	CASSAAPGWDEKLFF	NA	TRBV7-9	TRBJ1-4	few
TGTGCCAGCAGCGTAGACAGCTCTGGAAACACCATATATTTT	CASSVDSSGNTIYF	NA	TRBV9	TRBJ1-3	many
TGTGCCAGTAGTATACAGGTGGCAGATACGCAGTATTTT	CASSIQVADTQYF	NA	TRBV19	TRBJ2-3	NA
TGCAGTGCTAGAGATCTCGGGGGAGACCTCTATGAGCAGTTCTTC	CSARDLGGDLYEQFF	NA	TRBV20-1	TRBJ2-1	NA
TGTGCCAGCAGACTGACTAGCGGGAGCGCACATACGCAGTATTTT	CASRLTSGSAHTQYF	TRBD2	TRBV28	TRBJ2-3	NA
TGTGCCAGCGGGGTGGGGGACCTGAACACCGGGGAGCTGTTTTTT	CASGVGDLNTGELFF	NA	TRBV4-2	TRBJ2-2	NA
TGTGCCAGCAGCCACCGGGACGGCCTCTATGAGCAGTTCTTC	CASSHRDGLYEQFF	NA	TRBV5-5	TRBJ2-1	NA
TGTGCCAGCAGTTACTCAGGGACAGGGGGCCTTGGGGCCAACGTCCTGACTTTC	CASSYSGTGGLGANVLTF	TRBD1	TRBV6-5	TRBJ2-6	NA
TGTGCCAGCCAGACCGGAACAGGACAGGAGAACACTGAAGCTTTCTTT	CASQTGTGQENTEAFF	TRBD1	TRBV7-7	TRBJ1-1	NA
TGTGCCAGCAGCTTAGGGTCTACCCCAGGTGAGCAGTTCTTC	CASSLGSTPGEQFF	NA	TRBV7-2	TRBJ2-1	few
TGCGCCAGCAGCCACGGTTGGAAGGTTCGGAACACTGAAGCTTTCTTT	CASSHGWKVRNTEAFF	NA	TRBV4-3	TRBJ1-1	NA
TGCAGTGCTAGAGATAGGGGGGGGGATACGCAGTATTTT	CSARDRGGDTQYF	NA	TRBV20-1	TRBJ2-3	many
TGTGCCAGCAGGGGGACTAGCATCTCCTACGAGCAGTACTTC	CASRGTSISYEQYF	TRBD2	TRBV12-3/TRBV12-4	TRBJ2-7	many